One and the same sample provided the 25 T cell receptor beta chains below, sequenced in a study of CXCR3-negative and CXCR3-positive naive CD8 T cells. Study-wide results and caveats: Higher TRB CDR3 hydrophobicity marked CXCR3-positive naive cells relative to CXCR3-negative naive cells.

Antigens for these TCRs are unknown. Preparation of TRB cDNA libraries relied on 5' RACE carrying UMI labels. TCRdb processed the 5' RACE reads again and assigns one entry to each CDR3 protein, with no DNA. This table holds 75,000 to 100,000 distinct CDR3 sequences. What was sequenced was naive CXCR3+ CD8+ T cells from blood. This sample's subset: CD45RO-CCR7+CD27+CD95- naive CD8+ T cells expressing CXCR3 (TNR3+). These receptors all stem from a human donor in good health. Some clones in this sample may be carry-over from other donors' samples.

V is TRBV28 and J is TRBJ2-1; TCRdb lists TRBD1, though no DNA is available to test this call. Germline V gene data show CDR1 as MDHEN and CDR2 as SYDVKM. The CDR3 has 15 residues. Here the CDR3 reads CASTEGTGVRNEQFF. Together with reference TRBV28 and TRBJ2-1, the CDR3 gives the full variable domain: DVKVTQSSRYLVKRTGEKVFLECVQDMDHENMFWYRQDPGLGLRLIYFSYDVKMKEKGDIPEGYSVSREKKERFSLILESASTNQTSMYLCASTEGTGVRNEQFFGPGTRLTVL.

V and J are TRBV27 and TRBJ2-5; TCRdb indicates TRBD1, and absent DNA this call remains unverified. The CDR3 has 13 amino acids. Germline CDR1 and CDR2: MNHEY and SMNVEV (reference sequence). The chain's CDR3 is CAISHRGQETQYF.

The chain employs TRBV27 and TRBJ2-7; TCRdb designates TRBD1, a call that cannot be tested without DNA. The germline V gene has CDR1 MNHEY and CDR2 SMNVEV (reference sequence). CDR3 length: 15 amino acids. CDR3 in amino acids: CASSTATGNSYEQYF.

V usage is TRBV12-3 or TRBV12-4 and J usage is TRBJ2-1; TCRdb's D call of TRBD1 is untestable without DNA. The length of the CDR3 is 15 residues. CDR3 sequence reads: CASSLVDRRENEQFF.

The chain is built from TRBV7-3 and TRBJ2-3; absent DNA, TCRdb's TRBD1 call cannot be checked. This CDR3 has 19 residues. Per the germline V gene, CDR1 is SGHTA and CDR2 is FQGTGA. The CDR3 region is CASSSPVNFVRGSTDTQYF.

This chain connects TRBV11-2 to TRBJ2-6. Germline lookup yields CDR1 SGHAT and CDR2 FQNNGV. This CDR3 has 16 amino acids. CDR3: CASSSDGRSGANVLTF.

J is TRBJ2-7 and V is TRBV7-2; TCRdb's D call, TRBD2, is unchecked because there is no DNA. The CDR3 is 13 residues long. Germline CDR1 and CDR2: SGHTA and FQGNSA. CDR3 loop: CASSFGLAYEQYF.

The rearrangement links TRBV10-3 to TRBJ2-3; TCRdb calls TRBD2, which cannot be checked without DNA. Germline loops: CDR1 ENHRY, CDR2 SYGVKD. The CDR3 has 15 amino acids. The CDR3 loop is CAIGVEGGSTDTQYF.

J is TRBJ2-2 and V is TRBV7-9; lacking DNA, the TRBD1 call made by TCRdb goes unchecked. Germline V lookup: CDR1 SEHNR, CDR2 FQNEAQ (reference sequence). The CDR3 contains 17 residues. The CDR3 here is CASSPSPRRRDTGELFF.

J is TRBJ1-1 and V is TRBV28. The length of the CDR3 is 15 residues. Germline assignment: CDR1 MDHEN and CDR2 SYDVKM. The CDR3 sequence is CASSWPKPPNTEAFF.

The chain couples TRBV20-1 to TRBJ2-7. The CDR3 loop spans 12 amino acids. CDR1 and CDR2 (germline): DFQATT, SNEGSKA (reference sequence). The CDR3 sequence: CSARDFKYEQYF.

V is TRBV27 and J is TRBJ1-5. This CDR3 has 15 residues. Germline V gene sequence: CDR1 MNHEY, CDR2 SMNVEV (reference sequence). This CDR3 reads CASSLTGIGNQPQHF.

The V call is TRBV10-3, the J call TRBJ2-5; TCRdb selects TRBD1, and the lack of DNA leaves this call unchecked. Looked up from germline, CDR1 is ENHRY and CDR2 is SYGVKD. This CDR3 is built from 11 residues. The CDR3 is CAISDYRGTYF.

The chain has TRBV29-1 and TRBJ2-7; TCRdb's D call of TRBD1 is untestable without DNA. The CDR3 is made up of 14 amino acids. The germline CDR1 and CDR2 sequences are SQVTM and ANQGSEA. Here the CDR3 reads CSVGGGAAMNEQYF.

The chain employs TRBV7-2 and TRBJ1-1; absent DNA, TCRdb's TRBD1 call cannot be checked. CDR1 SGHTA and CDR2 FQGNSA come from the germline V gene. This CDR3 has 13 residues. The CDR3: CASSGRENTEAFF.

The rearrangement uses TRBV28 and TRBJ1-6. The CDR3 sequence is 18 residues long. Germline CDR1 reads MDHEN; CDR2 reads SYDVKM. This CDR3 reads CASSLSNVYVSYNSPLHF.

The J gene is TRBJ2-1, the V gene TRBV7-8. CDR1 is SGHVS and CDR2 is FQNEAQ in the germline V gene. The CDR3 is made up of 12 amino acids. The CDR3 loop is CASSHGGNEQFF.

The chain uses TRBV28 and TRBJ1-2; TCRdb's assignment of TRBD1 cannot be checked, as there is no DNA. This CDR3 has 16 residues. CDR1 and CDR2 (germline): MDHEN, SYDVKM. CDR3 amino acids: CASSLSSGGRDYGYTF.

The chain carries TRBV4-1 and TRBJ2-7; checking the TCRdb D call of TRBD1 is not possible without DNA. The CDR3 sequence is 15 residues long. Germline values: CDR1 MGHRA, CDR2 YSYEKL. The CDR3 region is CASSQESNRVYEQYF.

The chain carries TRBV12-3 or TRBV12-4 and TRBJ2-1. The CDR3 length is 13 residues. The chain's CDR3 is CASRNTEYNEQFF.

The genes are TRBV12-3 or TRBV12-4 and TRBJ1-6; TCRdb gives TRBD1 as the D gene, but with no DNA this cannot be confirmed. The CDR3 totals 15 residues. The CDR3 loop reads CASRTGQGGNSPLHF.

The V and J genes are TRBV29-1 and TRBJ2-1; checking the TCRdb D call of TRBD1 is not possible without DNA. Germline CDR1 SQVTM, CDR2 ANQGSEA. The CDR3 is 14 amino acids. CDR3 protein: CSAKQTDPGNEQFF.

The chain links TRBV7-9 to TRBJ2-5; the D call of TRBD2 rests on TCRdb alone, since no DNA is present to check it. In germline, CDR1 is SEHNR, CDR2 FQNEAQ (reference sequence). The CDR3 runs 18 residues. CDR3 loop: CASSLGIRGTSVEETQYF.

The chain couples TRBV12-3 or TRBV12-4 to TRBJ2-5; TCRdb selects TRBD2, and the lack of DNA leaves this call unchecked. The CDR3 sequence is 13 residues long. The CDR3 sequence: CASSFGLEETQYF.

The chain is built from TRBV5-6 and TRBJ2-1. The CDR3 runs 15 residues. Germline V gene sequence: CDR1 SGHDT, CDR2 YYEEEE. The CDR3 loop reads CASSLVGTSYNEQFF.